At least ten counts were recorded for the clone carrying this T cell receptor (beta chain). The target antigen is unknown. Libraries used 2 million unsorted PBMCs kept frozen in RNAlater. cDNA synthesis was performed by 5'RACE with 10-nucleotide random UMIs. TCRdb recomputed calls from the 5' RACE reads with MiXCR, one row per CDR3 protein. The top ten hold 12% to 15% of the sample, which has around 15,000 distinct CDR3 sequences, roughly 15% seen once. The germline V gene has CDR1 DFQATT and CDR2 SNEGSKA (reference sequence). This CDR3 is built from 18 residues. J gave up 10 bases and V 0 bases, and 21 bases lay outside the gene matches. The source of the sample is a study of neurological immune-mediated disorders. Study-wide results and limits: The expanded clones of different subjects shared no CDR3 amino acid sequences (suggesting private repertoires in all groups). Expansion of TCR clones was greatest in HTLV-1-associated myelopathy and smallest in multiple sclerosis, where it fell below that of healthy controls.

The V call is TRBV20-1, the J call TRBJ1-5; the match to TRBD1 covers 7 bases. The material sequenced was PBMCs. This clonotype was obtained from a man aged 55 to 69 with HTLV-1-associated myelopathy (HAM/TSP). CDR3 in amino acids: CSARDQLSGWDSDRPQHF. The DNA for the CDR3 is TGCAGTGCTAGAGATCAGCTATCAGGGTGGGACAGTGACCGACCCCAGCATTTT.